Ten or more counts support the clone carrying this T cell receptor (beta chain). Amplification targeted TCR beta CDR3 regions from RNA transcripts. During a first-round RT-PCR of the TCR CDR3, the HTBI primer set was used. TCRdb processed the multiplex PCR reads anew with MiXCR; each CDR3 protein has one entry. The sample carries approximately 410,000 distinct CDR3 sequences, about an eighth recorded once. This sample is part of a study of T cells in Graves' hyperthyroidism and ophthalmopathy. About the research overall: Peripheral blood was secured at the point of initial diagnosis, before any treatment.

The CDR3 is 16 amino acids. Germline V gene sequence: CDR1 MNHEY, CDR2 SMNVEV (reference sequence). V trimming: 6 bases; J trimming: 4 bases; junction bases outside the gene matches: 8. The sequenced sample was blood. This clonotype originated in a woman younger than 35 with Graves' hyperthyroidism. This chain links TRBV27 with TRBJ2-2, with TRBD1 matching over 10 bases. The CDR3 reads CASRTGGFIGTGELFF. CDR3 bases: TGTGCCAGCAGGACAGGGGGCTTCATTGGCACCGGGGAGCTGTTTTTT.